This TCR beta chain was sequenced in a study of cytomegalovirus exposure and HLA in healthy donors. Regarding the study as a whole: The tendency of first-cohort TCR clusters to co-occur in the roughly 110 validation repertoires was identified by a subsequent analysis. Specificity for CMV antigens was confirmed in vitro for a few of the CMV-associated chains. Researchers counted 150 to 200 TCR beta chains as cytomegalovirus-associated.

The data were produced by immunoSEQ multiplex PCR, yet TCRdb's version contains in-frame clones alone and is incomplete. This sample has 300,000 to 400,000 clones, with roughly 89% found just once. The CDR3 has 14 residues. Trimming removed 6 bases from V and 0 bases from J; junction bases left unmatched: 4. Germline V gene lookup returns CDR1 SGHRS and CDR2 YFSETQ. To note about this clone: As yet, its antigen is unknown.

The material sequenced was PBMCs. The receptor comes from a woman younger than 30 in good health and CMV-seronegative. The rearrangement links TRBV5-1 to TRBJ2-3, with 7 bases matching TRBD1. The CDR3 loop reads CASKTGPSTDTQYF. The CDR3 nucleotides read TGCGCCAGCAAGACAGGGCCGAGCACAGATACGCAGTATTTT.